A selection of T cell receptor beta chains follows, all from one sample in a study of control samples from healthy donors and cancer patients. Repertoires were generated with immunoSEQ multiplex PCR, while TCRdb's copy carries only in-frame clones and drops some. The sample includes around 100,000 clones, approximately 90% of them seen just once. The sequencing input was blood. These receptors all stem from a woman between 18 and 29 years old in good health. Each CDR3 is given with its conserved first and last residue. The D gene is left open where the match is weak. Rows may omit the clone size; those that give it use once, few, many or a size class.

j_call,clone_size,v_call,d_call,cdr3_nt,cdr3_aa
TRBJ2-1,-,TRBV6-4,TRBD2,TGTGCCAGCAGTGGTGGGGGGGAAAACAATGAGCAGTTCTTC,CASSGGGENNEQFF
TRBJ2-5,-,TRBV29-1,TRBD1,TGCAGCGTTGAGGGACAGGGGGCACAAGAGACCCAGTACTTC,CSVEGQGAQETQYF
TRBJ2-5,-,TRBV19,TRBD1,TGTGCCAGTAGGGCAGGGGGCCGTGAGACCCAGTACTTC,CASRAGGRETQYF
TRBJ2-1,-,TRBV5-1,-,TGCGCCAGCAGCTTGGAATGGGGAACCCTAGAGAGGTTCTTC,CASSLEWGTLERFF
TRBJ1-1,-,TRBV5-1,-,TGCGCCAGCAGCTTAGGGGGTAAGGCTGAAGCTTTCTTT,CASSLGGKAEAFF
TRBJ1-1,-,TRBV5-1,-,TGCGCCAGCAGCCCTCGGGAGGGCAGGGGAGACGAGACTTTCTTT,CASSPREGRGDETFF
TRBJ1-2,-,TRBV4-1,TRBD1,TGCGCCAGCAGCCAACAAGAGACGGGACAGGGTAATGGCTACACCTTC,CASSQQETGQGNGYTF
TRBJ2-5,-,TRBV9,TRBD2,TGTGCCAGCAGCTCGGCTAGCGGGGGAGGGACCCAGTACTTC,CASSSASGGGTQYF
TRBJ1-1,-,TRBV4-1,-,TGCGCCAGCAGCCAAGAAGTACAGTTCATGAACACTGAAGCTTTCTTT,CASSQEVQFMNTEAFF
TRBJ1-4,-,TRBV7-9,TRBD1,TGTGCCAGCAGCTCGGTACGCTACGGACAGGGGGGTGAAAAACTGTTTTTT,CASSSVRYGQGGEKLFF
TRBJ1-5,-,TRBV10-3,TRBD1,TGTGCCTCAACTAACGGGACAGGGGGGCATCAGCCCCAGCATTTT,CASTNGTGGHQPQHF
TRBJ1-1,-,TRBV7-9,-,TGTGCCAGCAGCTCGAACAATCCAGGGAGGGGAGATATGAACACTGAAGCTTTCTTT,CASSSNNPGRGDMNTEAFF
TRBJ1-2,-,TRBV11-2,-,TGTGCCAGCAGCTTAGCGCCCGGGTATGGCTACACCTTC,CASSLAPGYGYTF
TRBJ2-1,-,TRBV5-1,-,TGCGCCAGCAGCCCCCTAGGGGGGGCGCTTCTCTATGAGCAGTTCTTC,CASSPLGGALLYEQFF
TRBJ2-1,once,TRBV20-1,-,TGCAGTGCTAAATACAATGAGCAGTTCTTC,CSAKYNEQFF
TRBJ1-1,-,TRBV5-4,TRBD1,TGTGCCAGCAGCAGCTCAGGGGGCGCAGACACTGAAGCTTTCTTT,CASSSSGGADTEAFF
TRBJ2-5,-,TRBV21-1,-,TGTGCCAGCAGCGGCTGTCTCGTCAGGCAGACCCAGTACTTC,CASSGCLVRQTQYF
TRBJ1-2,-,TRBV4-1,-,TGCGCCAGCAGCCAACCCTGGGGAGCAGGGTCTGGCTACACCTTC,CASSQPWGAGSGYTF
TRBJ2-1,-,TRBV3-1/TRBV3-2,TRBD2,TGTGCCAGCAGCCATCCGGGACTAGCGGGGAGTGAGCAGTTCTTC,CASSHPGLAGSEQFF
TRBJ2-3,once,TRBV11-2,TRBD2,TGTGCCAGCAGCTTAGAAGCTAGCGGCGGGGTGGATACGCAGTATTTT,CASSLEASGGVDTQYF
TRBJ1-2,once,TRBV7-9,TRBD1,TGTGCCAGCAGCTCGGACCAGGGGGAGTGGTATGGCTACACCTTC,CASSSDQGEWYGYTF
TRBJ2-5,once,TRBV20-1,-,TGCAGTGCTAGTCGACGAGACCAAGAGACCCAGTACTTC,CSASRRDQETQYF
TRBJ1-2,-,TRBV3-1/TRBV3-2,-,TGTGCCAGCAGCCAAGTAAACAGTAATGACGGCTACACCTTC,CASSQVNSNDGYTF
TRBJ1-1,-,TRBV3-1/TRBV3-2,-,TGTGCCAGCAGCCAAGATCTTGTTGGGGATACTGAAGCTTTCTTT,CASSQDLVGDTEAFF
TRBJ2-7,-,TRBV10-3,TRBD1,TGTGCCATCAGTGACTGGACAGGGGGCTGGGACGAGCAGTACTTC,CAISDWTGGWDEQYF
TRBJ1-2,once,TRBV6-4,-,TGTGCCAGCAAACCACCCGCGCCGGAGAGGAGGGTTACTTATGGCTACACCTTC,CASKPPAPERRVTYGYTF
TRBJ2-2,-,TRBV3-1/TRBV3-2,-,TGTGCCAGCAGCCAATTTAGTGCCTTCGGGAGCACCGGGGAGCTGTTTTTT,CASSQFSAFGSTGELFF
TRBJ2-7,-,TRBV6-5,-,TGTGCCAGCACCATAGGGGACCGCCGCTACGAGCAGTACTTC,CASTIGDRRYEQYF
TRBJ1-1,-,TRBV4-1,TRBD1,TGCGCCAGCAGCCAATTTAGAATGGGGACAGCGAACACTGAAGCTTTCTTT,CASSQFRMGTANTEAFF
TRBJ1-5,-,TRBV6-1,-,TGTGCCAGCAGTGAGATTGGGGCTGCGGGGGATCAGCCCCAGCATTTT,CASSEIGAAGDQPQHF
TRBJ1-2,-,TRBV2,-,TGTGCCAGCAGTGTTTTCGTATATACGGGCGGCTACACCTTC,CASSVFVYTGGYTF
TRBJ1-4,-,TRBV5-6,-,TGTGCCAGCAGGCCTGAGGACGGATATAATGAAAAACTGTTTTTT,CASRPEDGYNEKLFF
TRBJ2-1,-,TRBV20-1,TRBD1,TGCAGTGCCAAGGACAGGGGGGAGTTCTTC,CSAKDRGEFF
TRBJ1-2,-,TRBV25-1,-,TGTGCCAGCAGTGTACCCGGTTCAGCGTATGGCTACACCTTC,CASSVPGSAYGYTF
TRBJ2-5,-,TRBV6-1,-,TGTGCCAGCAGTGAAGCAACAGGGCGGTCGGAGACCCAGTACTTC,CASSEATGRSETQYF
TRBJ1-1,-,TRBV27,TRBD1,TGTGCCAGCAGTTTATTTTTTCGTGGAGGGGGCAACACTGAAGCTTTCTTT,CASSLFFRGGGNTEAFF
TRBJ2-7,-,TRBV18,TRBD1,TGTGCCAGCTCCAGGACAGGGGGCCGGAGCTCCTACGAGCAGTACTTC,CASSRTGGRSSYEQYF
TRBJ2-3,-,TRBV7-9,TRBD2,TGTGCCAGCAGTCTCGAAAGCGGGGGGGCTACAGATACGCAGTATTTT,CASSLESGGATDTQYF
TRBJ2-7,-,TRBV5-4,-,TGTGCCAGCAGCTCGGAAGGCGTAGTTGAGCAGTACTTC,CASSSEGVVEQYF
TRBJ2-7,-,TRBV2,-,TGTGCCAGTCAATTCCGGGACTTCGAGCAGTACTTC,CASQFRDFEQYF
TRBJ2-7,-,TRBV6-5,-,TGTGCCAGCTCCCGACCGGGAAGCACCTACGAGCAGTACTTC,CASSRPGSTYEQYF